This TCR beta chain was sequenced during a study of Ad26.COV2.S vaccination and SARS-CoV-2 variants. Study context: Administration of Ad26.COV2.S was intramuscular, either once or twice 56 days apart.

TCRdb's copy holds only in-frame clones and misses some; the assay was immunoSEQ multiplex PCR. The sample lists some 500,000 clones, 85% to 90% seen once, with about 2.5% in the top ten. This clone was recorded only once. Its antigen remains unidentified. Treatment reported: 15 to 20 received Ad26.COV2.S at low or high dose, single or two shots; several received placebo; per-sample allocation not given. Collection of samples fell on day 63 after the first vaccine or placebo injection. Study findings and constraints: Researchers cautioned that TCR breadth and depth analyses may have underestimated total T cell responses. Those who received the vaccine showed greater spike-specific TCR breadth than those given placebo. Substantial breadth was reportedly displayed by spike-specific CD8+ and CD4+ T cell responses after vaccination.

Germline V CDR1 and CDR2: SGHNT, YYREEE (reference sequence). CDR3 length: 15 amino acids. Trimming cost V 0 bases and J 1 base, with 8 bases left between them. The clonotype was recovered from a person between 18 and 60 years old who received the Ad26.COV2.S COVID-19 vaccine or a placebo. The chain couples TRBV5-4 to TRBJ1-5; no definite D call. Material: peripheral blood, obtained in a trial of Ad26.COV2.S vaccine versus placebo. The CDR3 reads CASSLGLGSNQPQHF. CDR3 nucleotide sequence: TGTGCCAGCAGCTTGGGGTTAGGAAGCAATCAGCCCCAGCATTTT.